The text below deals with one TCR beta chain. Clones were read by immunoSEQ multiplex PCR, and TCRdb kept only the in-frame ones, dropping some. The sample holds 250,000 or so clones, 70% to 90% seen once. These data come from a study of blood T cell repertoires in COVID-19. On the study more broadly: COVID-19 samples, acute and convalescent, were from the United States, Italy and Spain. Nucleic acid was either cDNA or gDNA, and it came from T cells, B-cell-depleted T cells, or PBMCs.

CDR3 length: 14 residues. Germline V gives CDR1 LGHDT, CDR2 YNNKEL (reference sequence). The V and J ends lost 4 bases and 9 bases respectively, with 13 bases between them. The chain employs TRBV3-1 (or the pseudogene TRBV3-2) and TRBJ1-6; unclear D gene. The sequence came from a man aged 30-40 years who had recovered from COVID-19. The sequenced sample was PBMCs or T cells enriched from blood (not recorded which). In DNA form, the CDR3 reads TGTGCCAGCAGCCCAAACACCGATCTTTCACCCCTCCACTTT. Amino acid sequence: CASSPNTDLSPLHF.